This TCR beta chain originates from a study of identical twins. Germline-derived CDR1 and CDR2 are SGHRS and YFSETQ. With V trimmed by 4 bases and J by 1 base, 5 bases remained unmatched. The CDR3 consists of 15 residues. This clonotype has ten or more counts. Each donor was a healthy Caucasian. Unique molecular identifiers were in the cDNA, with template-switch universal primer binding. TCRdb processed the 5' RACE reads anew with MiXCR; each CDR3 protein has one entry. The sample lists roughly 750,000 distinct CDR3 sequences, over 20% occurring once. The same data also contributed to another study, on T cells expressing NK-cell markers. Per that study: The CD3+CD56-NKG2C+ fraction was also led by these clonotypes in a few donors.

The chain joins TRBV5-1 to TRBJ2-5; 9 bases are a match to TRBD1. The sequence was collected from a woman aged 18 to 35 in good health. Sequencing used PBMCs. The CDR3 protein is CASSLQGAVQETQYF. CDR3 sequence (DNA): TGCGCCAGCAGCCTACAGGGGGCAGTCCAAGAGACCCAGTACTTC.